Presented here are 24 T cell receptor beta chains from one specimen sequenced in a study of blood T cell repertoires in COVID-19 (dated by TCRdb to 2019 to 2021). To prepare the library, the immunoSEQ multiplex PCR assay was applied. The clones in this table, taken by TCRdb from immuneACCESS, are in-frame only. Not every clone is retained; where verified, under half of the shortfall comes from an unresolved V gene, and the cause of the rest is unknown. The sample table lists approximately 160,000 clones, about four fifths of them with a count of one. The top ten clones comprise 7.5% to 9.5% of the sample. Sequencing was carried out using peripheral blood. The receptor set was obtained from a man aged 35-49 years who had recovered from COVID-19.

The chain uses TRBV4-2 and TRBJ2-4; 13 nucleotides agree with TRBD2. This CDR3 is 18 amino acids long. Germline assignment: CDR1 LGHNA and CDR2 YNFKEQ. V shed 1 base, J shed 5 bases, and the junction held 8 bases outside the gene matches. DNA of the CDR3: TGTGCCAGCAGCCAAGGCGTAAGGACTAGCGGGGGCCAAAACATTCAGTACTTC. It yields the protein CASSQGVRTSGGQNIQYF.

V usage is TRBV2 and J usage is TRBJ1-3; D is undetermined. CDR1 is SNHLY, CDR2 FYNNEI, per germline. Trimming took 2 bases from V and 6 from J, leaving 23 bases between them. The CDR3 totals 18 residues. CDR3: CASSELGQVYRVLNTIYF. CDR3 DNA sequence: TGTGCCAGCAGTGAACTTGGGCAAGTCTACAGAGTTCTAAACACCATATATTTT.

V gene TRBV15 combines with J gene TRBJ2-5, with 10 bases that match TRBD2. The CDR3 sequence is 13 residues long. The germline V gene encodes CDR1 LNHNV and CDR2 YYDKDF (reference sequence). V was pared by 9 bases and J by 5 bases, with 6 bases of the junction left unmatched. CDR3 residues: CATLAGGWETQYF. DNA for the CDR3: TGTGCCACTTTAGCGGGGGGATGGGAGACCCAGTACTTC.

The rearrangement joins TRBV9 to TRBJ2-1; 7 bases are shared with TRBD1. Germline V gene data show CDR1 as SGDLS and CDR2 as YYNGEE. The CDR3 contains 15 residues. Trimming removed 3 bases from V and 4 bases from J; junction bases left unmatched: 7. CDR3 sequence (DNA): TGTGCCAGCAGCGCCGGACAGGTCTCATACAATGAGCAGTTCTTC. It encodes CASSAGQVSYNEQFF. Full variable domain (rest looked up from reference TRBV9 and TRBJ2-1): DSGVTQTPKHLITATGQRVTLRCSPRSGDLSVYWYQQSLDQGLQFLIQYYNGEERAKGNILERFSAQQFPDLHSELNLSSLELGDSALYFCASSAGQVSYNEQFFGPGTRLTVL.

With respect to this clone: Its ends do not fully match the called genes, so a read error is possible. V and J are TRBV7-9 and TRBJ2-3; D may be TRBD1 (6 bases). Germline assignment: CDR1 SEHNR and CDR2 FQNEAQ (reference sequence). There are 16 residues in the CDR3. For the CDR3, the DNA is TGTGCCAGCAGTTTAGGCCGAAACAGGGAGACAGATACGCAGTATTTT. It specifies CASSLGRNRETDTQYF.

CDR3 in amino acids: CASTPGNSGRTDTQYF. The CDR3 DNA follows: TGTGCCAGTACCCCTGGGAATAGCGGGCGCACAGATACGCAGTATTTT. The chain combines TRBV19 with TRBJ2-3, with TRBD2 identical over 7 bases. The CDR3 is made up of 16 amino acids. CDR1 and CDR2 from the germline V gene are LNHDA and SQIVND (reference sequence). The V and J ends lost 7 bases and 1 base, in that order; junction bases with no gene match: 11.

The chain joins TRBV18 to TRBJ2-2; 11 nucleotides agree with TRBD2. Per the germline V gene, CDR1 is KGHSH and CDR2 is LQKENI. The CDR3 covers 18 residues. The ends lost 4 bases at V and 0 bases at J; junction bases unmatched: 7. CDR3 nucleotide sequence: TGTGCCAGCTCACTAATCCGGACTAGCGGGCCGAACACCGGGGAGCTGTTTTTT. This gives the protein CASSLIRTSGPNTGELFF.

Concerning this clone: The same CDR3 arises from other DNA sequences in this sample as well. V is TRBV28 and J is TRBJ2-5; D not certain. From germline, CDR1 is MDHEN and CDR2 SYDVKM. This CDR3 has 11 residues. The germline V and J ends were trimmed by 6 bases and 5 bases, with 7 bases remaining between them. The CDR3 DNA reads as TGTGCCAGCAGCTTCAGGGAGACCCAGTACTTC. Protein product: CASSFRETQYF. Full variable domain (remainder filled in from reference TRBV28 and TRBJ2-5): DVKVTQSSRYLVKRTGEKVFLECVQDMDHENMFWYRQDPGLGLRLIYFSYDVKMKEKGDIPEGYSVSREKKERFSLILESASTNQTSMYLCASSFRETQYFGPGTRLLVL.

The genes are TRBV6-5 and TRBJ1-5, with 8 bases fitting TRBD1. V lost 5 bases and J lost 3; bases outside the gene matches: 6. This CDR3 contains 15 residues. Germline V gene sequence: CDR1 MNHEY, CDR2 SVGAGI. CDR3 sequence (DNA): TGTGCCAGCAGTAAAACAGGGGGAGTCAATCAGCCCCAGCATTTT. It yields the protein CASSKTGGVNQPQHF.

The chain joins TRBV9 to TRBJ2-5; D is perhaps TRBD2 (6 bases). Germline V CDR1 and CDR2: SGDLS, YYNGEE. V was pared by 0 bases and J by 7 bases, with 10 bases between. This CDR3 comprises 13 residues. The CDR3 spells CASSVEAGGTQYF. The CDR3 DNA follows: TGTGCCAGCAGCGTAGAAGCCGGGGGGACCCAGTACTTC.

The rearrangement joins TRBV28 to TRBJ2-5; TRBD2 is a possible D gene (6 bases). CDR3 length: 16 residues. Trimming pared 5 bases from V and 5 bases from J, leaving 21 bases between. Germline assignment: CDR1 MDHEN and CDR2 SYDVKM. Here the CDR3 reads CASSRSSGGPGETQYF. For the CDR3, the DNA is TGTGCCAGCAGTCGAAGTAGCGGCGGGCCGGGGGAGACCCAGTACTTC.

The CDR3 loop reads CASSSGLAGSYEQYF. The CDR3 region has the DNA TGTGCCAGCAGCTCCGGACTAGCGGGGTCCTACGAGCAGTACTTC. The chain recombines TRBV7-2 with TRBJ2-7; 12 bases fit TRBD2. This CDR3 is 15 amino acids long. Germline trimming cut 4 bases from V and 1 base from J; bases unmatched to any gene: 2. Germline V gives CDR1 SGHTA, CDR2 FQGNSA.

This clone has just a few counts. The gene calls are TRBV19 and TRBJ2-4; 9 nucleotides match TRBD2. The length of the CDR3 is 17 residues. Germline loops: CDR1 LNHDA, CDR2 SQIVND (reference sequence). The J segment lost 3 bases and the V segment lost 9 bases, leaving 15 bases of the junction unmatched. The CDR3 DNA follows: TGTGCCAGCACCCCCGGGATAGCGGGAGATGGCAAAAACATTCAGTACTTC. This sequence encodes CASTPGIAGDGKNIQYF.

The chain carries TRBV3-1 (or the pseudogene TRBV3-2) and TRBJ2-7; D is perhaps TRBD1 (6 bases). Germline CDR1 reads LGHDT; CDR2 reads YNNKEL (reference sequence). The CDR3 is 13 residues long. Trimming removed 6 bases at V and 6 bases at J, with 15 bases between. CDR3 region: CASRAQGGGEQYF. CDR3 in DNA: TGTGCCAGCAGGGCACAGGGTGGGGGCGAGCAGTACTTC.

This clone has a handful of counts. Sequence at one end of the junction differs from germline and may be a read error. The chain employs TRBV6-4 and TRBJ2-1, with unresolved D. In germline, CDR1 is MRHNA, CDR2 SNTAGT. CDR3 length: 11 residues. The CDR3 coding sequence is TGTGCCAGCAGTGGAGGCGTGAGAGTGGTCTTC. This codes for CASSGGVRVVF.

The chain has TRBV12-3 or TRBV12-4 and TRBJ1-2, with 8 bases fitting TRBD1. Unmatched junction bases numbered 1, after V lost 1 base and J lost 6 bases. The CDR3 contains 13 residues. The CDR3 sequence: CASSLGQGNGYTF. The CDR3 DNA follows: TGTGCCAGCAGTTTAGGACAGGGGAATGGCTACACCTTC.

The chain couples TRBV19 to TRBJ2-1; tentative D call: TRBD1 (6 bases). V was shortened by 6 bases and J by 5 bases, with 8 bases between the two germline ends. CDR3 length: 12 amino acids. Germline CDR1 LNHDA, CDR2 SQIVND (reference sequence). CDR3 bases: TGTGCCAGTAGGTGGACAGACAATGAGCAGTTCTTC. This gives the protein CASRWTDNEQFF.

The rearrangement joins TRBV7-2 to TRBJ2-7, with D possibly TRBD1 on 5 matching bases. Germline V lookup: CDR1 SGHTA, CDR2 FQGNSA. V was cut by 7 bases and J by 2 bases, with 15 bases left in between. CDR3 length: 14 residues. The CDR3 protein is CASNTGYTTYEQYF. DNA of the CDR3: TGTGCCAGCAACACAGGCTACACCACCTACGAGCAGTACTTC.

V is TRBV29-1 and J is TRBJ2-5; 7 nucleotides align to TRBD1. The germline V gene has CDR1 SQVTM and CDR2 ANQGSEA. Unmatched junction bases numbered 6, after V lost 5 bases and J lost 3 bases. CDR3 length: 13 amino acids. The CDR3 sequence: CSVLGQGEETQYF. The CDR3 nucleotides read TGCAGCGTTTTGGGGCAGGGGGAAGAGACCCAGTACTTC.

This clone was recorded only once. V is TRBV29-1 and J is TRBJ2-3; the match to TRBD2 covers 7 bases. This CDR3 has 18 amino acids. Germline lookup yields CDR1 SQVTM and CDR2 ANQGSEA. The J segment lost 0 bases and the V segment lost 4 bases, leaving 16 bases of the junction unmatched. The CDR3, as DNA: TGCAGCGTTGCCGAAAATCCCGGACTAGTCTCCAGCACAGATACGCAGTATTTT. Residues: CSVAENPGLVSSTDTQYF.

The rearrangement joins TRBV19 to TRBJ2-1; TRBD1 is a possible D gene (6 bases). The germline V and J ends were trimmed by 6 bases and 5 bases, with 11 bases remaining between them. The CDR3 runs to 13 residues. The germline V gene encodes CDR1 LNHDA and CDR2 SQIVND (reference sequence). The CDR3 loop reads CASRIQGNNEQFF. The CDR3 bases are TGTGCCAGTAGGATACAGGGTAACAATGAGCAGTTCTTC.

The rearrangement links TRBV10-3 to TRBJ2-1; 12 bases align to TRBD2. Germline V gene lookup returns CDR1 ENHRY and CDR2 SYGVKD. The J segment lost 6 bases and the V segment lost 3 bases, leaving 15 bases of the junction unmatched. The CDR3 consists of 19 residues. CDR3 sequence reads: CAISDGRANGLAGTNEQFF. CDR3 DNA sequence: TGTGCCATCAGTGATGGGAGGGCTAACGGACTAGCGGGAACCAATGAGCAGTTCTTC.

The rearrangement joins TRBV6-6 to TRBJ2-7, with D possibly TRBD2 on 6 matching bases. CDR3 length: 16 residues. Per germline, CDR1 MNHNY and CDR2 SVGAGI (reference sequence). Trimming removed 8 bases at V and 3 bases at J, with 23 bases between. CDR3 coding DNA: TGTGCCAGCGGAGACGGGAATCTAGCGCTGAACTACGAGCAGTACTTC. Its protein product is CASGDGNLALNYEQYF.

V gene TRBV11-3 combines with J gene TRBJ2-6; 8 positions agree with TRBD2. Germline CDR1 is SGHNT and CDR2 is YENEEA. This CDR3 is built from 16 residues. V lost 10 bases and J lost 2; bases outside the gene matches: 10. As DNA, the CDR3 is TGTGCCAACGCCGGGACTAGTAGTACTGGGGCCAACGTCCTGACTTTC. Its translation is CANAGTSSTGANVLTF. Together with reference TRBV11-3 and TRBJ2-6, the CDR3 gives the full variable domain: EAGVVQSPRYKIIEKKQPVAFWCNPISGHNTLYWYLQNLGQGPELLIRYENEEAVDDSQLPKDRFSAERLKGVDSTLKIQPAELGDSAVYLCANAGTSSTGANVLTFGAGSRLTVL.